These 29 T cell receptor beta chains were sequenced from one sample in a study of CD4 T cells in relation to SARS-CoV-2 and coronaviruses. The unexposed donors gave CD4+ T cells in about 2011-2018, prior to COVID-19. The cells were cultured for about ten days before CD4+ T cells were isolated. TCRdb keeps only in-frame clones here, not all; method: immunoSEQ multiplex PCR. Of under 25,000 clones in the sample, roughly 80% were seen once. Their recognized antigens are unknown. The sequenced sample was CD4+ T cells from PBMCs, cultured in vitro. Every receptor here comes from a human donor in good health.

The gene calls are TRBV6-2 or TRBV6-3 and TRBJ2-1; D possibly corresponds to TRBD2 (5 bases). Germline lookup yields CDR1 MNHEY and CDR2 SVGEGT. Trimming took off 6 bases at V and 2 bases at J, with 11 bases between the two ends. The CDR3 length is 14 residues. Here the CDR3 DNA reads TGTGCCAGCAGCGGGGAGCGCCCCTACAATGAGCAGTTCTTC. Its translation is CASSGERPYNEQFF.

This clone has just a few counts. V is TRBV20-1 and J is TRBJ2-2; D unclear. The V end was cut by 3 bases, the J end by 5 bases, with 4 bases between. Germline values: CDR1 DFQATT, CDR2 SNEGSKA (reference sequence). The CDR3 sequence is 11 residues long. The DNA for the CDR3 is TGCAGTGCTAGTCGTACCGGGGAGCTGTTTTTT. Amino acids: CSASRTGELFF.

This clone was seen a few times. V and J are TRBV5-1 and TRBJ1-2; tentatively, D is TRBD1 (5 bases). The CDR3 extends over 14 amino acids. V was trimmed by 5 bases and J by 7 bases, leaving 18 bases between them. Germline values: CDR1 SGHRS, CDR2 YFSETQ. The CDR3 spells CASRPAYRQPGYTF. Here the CDR3 DNA reads TGCGCCAGCAGACCTGCCTACAGGCAACCTGGCTACACCTTC.

This clone was recorded only once. The V gene is TRBV18, the J gene TRBJ2-7; 10 nucleotides line up with TRBD2. This CDR3 region has 18 residues. Germline-derived CDR1 and CDR2 are KGHSH and LQKENI. With V trimmed by 1 base and J by 4 bases, 13 bases remained unmatched. The CDR3 nucleotides are TGTGCCAGCTCACCACGAGTAGGGATGGCTAGCGGGAGTTACGAGCAGTACTTC. It encodes CASSPRVGMASGSYEQYF.

The gene calls are TRBV7-2 and TRBJ2-1, with D perhaps matching TRBD1 (6 bases). The CDR3 runs 15 residues. CDR1 and CDR2 from the germline V gene are SGHTA and FQGNSA. The ends were cut back, 5 bases at V and 0 bases at J, with 11 bases in the middle. The CDR3 region is CASSLGASSYNEQFF. In DNA, the CDR3 is TGTGCCAGCAGCCTGGGGGCTAGCTCCTACAATGAGCAGTTCTTC.

The rearrangement uses TRBV2 and TRBJ1-1; TRBD1 is a possible D gene (6 bases). CDR1 is SNHLY and CDR2 is FYNNEI in the germline V gene. Trimming took 2 bases from V and 5 from J, leaving 9 bases between them. The CDR3 contains 13 residues. The CDR3 loop is CASSERGRTEAFF. Written as DNA, the CDR3 is TGTGCCAGCAGTGAAAGGGGGAGGACTGAAGCTTTCTTT.

V usage is TRBV28 and J usage is TRBJ1-5; no clear D gene. Deletions cut 5 bases from V and 0 bases from J, with 2 bases between. Germline V gene lookup returns CDR1 MDHEN and CDR2 SYDVKM. This CDR3 is 12 amino acids long. The CDR3 DNA is TGTGCCAGCAGTGATAGCAATCAGCCCCAGCATTTT. This encodes CASSDSNQPQHF.

The chain uses TRBV11-2 and TRBJ2-4, with 13 bases matching TRBD2. CDR1 and CDR2 from the germline V gene are SGHAT and FQNNGV. This CDR3 spans 15 amino acids. The V segment lost 6 bases and the J segment 6 bases; nucleotides outside the gene matches: 5. The CDR3 here is CASSRGLAGANIQYF. As DNA, the CDR3 is TGTGCCAGCAGTCGTGGACTAGCGGGAGCAAACATTCAGTACTTC.

This clone showed up just once. V gene TRBV28 combines with J gene TRBJ2-7; 8 nucleotides align to TRBD1. There are 14 residues in the CDR3. The germline V gene has CDR1 MDHEN and CDR2 SYDVKM. Trimming at V came to 4 bases and at J to 3 bases, leaving 5 bases not matched to a gene. The CDR3 DNA is TGTGCCAGCAGTTCGATGGACAGGGTCTACGAGCAGTACTTC. Its translation is CASSSMDRVYEQYF.

The chain combines TRBV2 with TRBJ2-7; possibly TRBD2 for D (6 bases). The CDR3 loop spans 13 amino acids. CDR1 and CDR2 (germline): SNHLY, FYNNEI. Trimming stripped 6 bases from V and 3 bases from J, with 12 bases between. CDR3 sequence: CASSGTSNYEQYF. DNA of the CDR3: TGTGCCAGCAGCGGGACTTCCAACTACGAGCAGTACTTC.

The chain has TRBV7-8 and TRBJ1-1; D uncertain. Germline CDR1 is SGHVS and CDR2 is FQNEAQ. Trimming shortened V by 1 base and J by 5 bases, and 14 bases separated the two germline ends. The CDR3 contains 15 residues. The CDR3 loop reads CASSLGSRVGTEAFF. The CDR3 bases are TGTGCCAGCAGCTTAGGAAGTAGAGTGGGGACTGAAGCTTTCTTT.

V usage is TRBV5-6 and J usage is TRBJ2-1; TRBD2 agrees at 9 bases. From germline, CDR1 is SGHDT and CDR2 YYEEEE. This CDR3 has 15 residues. Trimming cost V 4 bases and J 4 bases; bases outside gene matches: 6. CDR3 sequence reads: CASSGTSRSYNEQFF. CDR3 nucleotides: TGTGCCAGCAGCGGGACTAGCCGCTCTTACAATGAGCAGTTCTTC.

This clone was seen a single time. This chain links TRBV11-2 with TRBJ2-3; D possibly corresponds to TRBD2 (5 bases). The CDR3 spans 12 residues. Germline CDR1 reads SGHAT; CDR2 reads FQNNGV. V shed 0 bases and J shed 9 bases, with 7 bases lying between them. This CDR3 reads CASSLDGVTQYF. The CDR3 nucleotides are TGTGCCAGCAGCTTAGACGGGGTGACGCAGTATTTT.

This clone was observed a few times. Its ends do not fully match the called genes, so a read error is possible. The chain carries TRBV2 and TRBJ1-3, with D possibly matching TRBD1 (5 bases). This CDR3 is built from 13 residues. The V gene's germline CDR1 is SNHLY and CDR2 FYNNEI. The CDR3 region is CARRESSGNTIYF. The CDR3 DNA reads as TGTGCCCGCAGGGAGAGCTCTGGAAACACCATATATTTT.

The V gene is TRBV5-4, the J gene TRBJ2-1, with TRBD2 matching 7 bases. The germline gives CDR1 SGHNT, CDR2 YYREEE (reference sequence). Trimming at V came to 4 bases and at J to 10 bases, leaving 17 bases not matched to a gene. This CDR3 is 16 amino acids long. CDR3 sequence reads: CASSPIGWEGLGEQFF. The CDR3 nucleotides read TGTGCCAGCAGCCCCATCGGGTGGGAGGGCCTCGGGGAGCAGTTCTTC.

The gene calls are TRBV7-9 and TRBJ2-5; D unresolved. V lost 3 bases and J lost 5, with 16 bases in between. Germline assignment: CDR1 SEHNR and CDR2 FQNEAQ (reference sequence). The CDR3 contains 15 residues. This CDR3 is CASSLEGRQSETQYF. CDR3 DNA: TGTGCCAGCAGCTTGGAAGGGCGCCAAAGCGAGACCCAGTACTTC.

This clone was observed a handful of times. V gene TRBV27 combines with J gene TRBJ2-2, with 9 bases that match TRBD2. This CDR3 region has 15 residues. V lost 5 bases and J lost 2; bases outside the gene matches: 3. CDR1 and CDR2 (germline): MNHEY, SMNVEV (reference sequence). The CDR3 is CASSASGTNTGELFF. The CDR3 DNA reads as TGTGCCAGCAGTGCTAGCGGGACTAACACCGGGGAGCTGTTTTTT.

This chain links TRBV6-5 with TRBJ2-7, with a weak D call TRBD2 (6 bases). The V end was cut by 5 bases, the J end by 6 bases, with 17 bases between. Germline loops: CDR1 MNHEY, CDR2 SVGAGI. The CDR3 has 14 amino acids. The CDR3: CASSPRDFVSEQYF. The DNA for the CDR3 is TGTGCCAGCAGTCCTCGGGACTTCGTGTCCGAGCAGTACTTC.

The chain joins TRBV5-4 to TRBJ1-1; 11 bases agree with TRBD1. The CDR3 has 16 amino acids. Germline CDR1 is SGHNT and CDR2 is YYREEE (reference sequence). The trim removed 4 bases at V and 1 base at J, leaving 6 bases unmatched. CDR3 bases: TGTGCCAGCAGCCCTAGGACAGGGGGCCGGAACACTGAAGCTTTCTTT. Encoded protein: CASSPRTGGRNTEAFF.

The chain couples TRBV10-3 to TRBJ2-7; TRBD2 matches at 8 bases. CDR3 length equals 13 residues. Trimming at V came to 3 bases and at J to 4 bases, leaving 2 bases not matched to a gene. Germline CDR1 and CDR2: ENHRY and SYGVKD. The CDR3 spells CAISEKREYEQYF. CDR3 nucleotide sequence: TGTGCCATCAGTGAAAAGCGGGAGTACGAGCAGTACTTC.

The chain uses TRBV30 and TRBJ1-3; 8 nucleotides align to TRBD1. The CDR3 has 16 residues. The V gene's germline CDR1 is GTSNPN and CDR2 SVGIG (reference sequence). The trim removed 1 base at V and 4 bases at J, leaving 9 bases unmatched. The CDR3 nucleotides are TGTGCCTGGAGTGGAGGACAGGGATATTCCGGAAACACCATATATTTT. It yields the protein CAWSGGQGYSGNTIYF.

V is TRBV19 and J is TRBJ2-3; D remains unclear. Trimming left V 5 bases short and J 4 bases short, with 10 bases between. Germline assignment: CDR1 LNHDA and CDR2 SQIVND (reference sequence). CDR3 length: 13 amino acids. CDR3: CASSPLHPDTQYF. The DNA of the CDR3 is TGTGCCAGTAGTCCTCTACATCCAGATACGCAGTATTTT.

This clone was counted a single time. The chain combines TRBV28 with TRBJ1-1; TRBD1 matches at 7 bases. The trim removed 7 bases at V and 6 bases at J, leaving 8 bases unmatched. CDR1 is MDHEN and CDR2 is SYDVKM in the germline V gene. This CDR3 has 13 residues. DNA for the CDR3: TGTGCCAGCAACAGGGGAATAATTGCTGAAGCTTTCTTT. The encoded protein is CASNRGIIAEAFF.

The chain combines TRBV18 with TRBJ2-3, with 8 bases that match TRBD1. The length of the CDR3 is 14 residues. Trimming took 5 bases from V and 3 from J; bases not matched to a gene: 4. Germline loops: CDR1 KGHSH, CDR2 LQKENI. The CDR3 region is CASSDDRGTDTQYF. For the CDR3, the DNA is TGTGCCAGCTCAGACGACAGGGGTACAGATACGCAGTATTTT.

The rearrangement links TRBV10-3 to TRBJ2-1; 11 bases agree with TRBD2. Germline loops: CDR1 ENHRY, CDR2 SYGVKD. This CDR3 contains 17 residues. With V trimmed by 4 bases and J by 7 bases, 12 bases remained unmatched. The CDR3 spells CAISGAIAGGGMNEQFF. The CDR3 bases are TGTGCCATCAGTGGGGCTATAGCGGGAGGGGGAATGAATGAGCAGTTCTTC.

The V gene is TRBV5-4, the J gene TRBJ2-2, with D possibly called TRBD1 or TRBD2 (5 bases each). CDR3 length: 15 residues. Germline CDR1 reads SGHNT; CDR2 reads YYREEE (reference sequence). V lost 5 bases and J lost 6, with 17 bases in between. The CDR3 sequence: CASRQDLSRSGELFF. CDR3 coding DNA: TGTGCCAGCAGACAGGACTTGTCACGGTCCGGGGAGCTGTTTTTT.

The chain links TRBV5-4 to TRBJ2-7; 7 positions agree with TRBD2. CDR1 and CDR2 (germline): SGHNT, YYREEE (reference sequence). Losses at the gene ends were 0 bases for V and 4 bases for J; bases not matched to a gene: 7. The CDR3 length is 15 residues. CDR3 loop: CASSLESSGVYEQYF. CDR3 DNA sequence: TGTGCCAGCAGCTTGGAATCTAGCGGTGTGTACGAGCAGTACTTC.

CDR3 loop: CASSLVGQAYNEQFF. The CDR3 DNA is TGCGCCAGCAGCTTGGTGGGACAGGCTTACAATGAGCAGTTCTTC. This rearrangement joins TRBV5-1 to TRBJ2-1; 8 nucleotides align to TRBD1. V gave up 0 bases and J gave up 4 bases; unmatched junction bases: 3. The germline V gene has CDR1 SGHRS and CDR2 YFSETQ. The CDR3 extends over 15 amino acids.

V gene TRBV20-1 combines with J gene TRBJ1-1, with unresolved D. Germline V gene data show CDR1 as DFQATT and CDR2 as SNEGSKA (reference sequence). The germline V and J ends were trimmed by 6 bases and 1 base, with 6 bases remaining between them. The CDR3 covers 11 residues. The CDR3 nucleotides are TGCAGTGCGCCAGGGAACACTGAAGCTTTCTTT. Translating gives CSAPGNTEAFF.